This T cell receptor beta chain was captured by sequencing in a study of shared clonotypes between healthy human individuals. Study overall: The composition of the donors was two women and a few men aged 18 to 49. Notes on the study in general: Researchers sampled only blood; tissue repertoires likely differ.

As regards this clone: Antigen: not known.

DNA input for the unsorted PBMC replicate PCRs was roughly 300 ng, some 29,000 T cell genomes. It was on ten immunoSEQ deep assay plates that unsorted PBMC DNA was sequenced. Clones were sequenced by immunoSEQ multiplex PCR, and TCRdb holds only the in-frame ones, with some missing. This repertoire shows more than 450,000 clones, 79% found once; its top ten account for approximately 12%. Looked up from germline, CDR1 is SGHNT and CDR2 is YYREEE (reference sequence). This CDR3 comprises 17 residues. Germline trimming cut 4 bases from V and 6 bases from J; bases unmatched to any gene: 14. The chain links TRBV5-4 to TRBJ1-4; TRBD1 matches at 8 bases. This receptor was taken from a woman in her 40s in good health. Some clones in this sample may be carry-over from other donors' samples. Source material: PBMCs. This CDR3 is CASSPDPRQGSDEKLFF. The CDR3 coding sequence is TGTGCCAGCAGCCCTGACCCCAGACAGGGGAGTGATGAAAAACTGTTTTTT.